This T cell receptor (beta chain) was captured in a study of OX40 agonist ivuxolimab in advanced cancers. About this clone: The antigen is unknown.

This CDR3 comprises 15 residues. Germline loops: CDR1 WSHSY, CDR2 SAAADI. Trimming removed 6 bases at V and 3 bases at J, with 17 bases between. Study findings and constraints: CD4+ and CD8+ blood T cells expanded clonally by week 6 at 0.1 to 3.0 mg/kg. Nonresponders, in some cases, also had low normalized T-cell clonal expansion. Among expanded peripheral T cells, antigen specificity went undetermined.

Method: immunoSEQ multiplex PCR; TCRdb's copy keeps in-frame clones and lacks some. This repertoire shows 60,000 to 85,000 clones, roughly 84% found once; its top ten account for around 7.2%. Sequenced here: CD4+ or CD8+ T cells sorted from blood, sampled in a trial of the OX40 agonist ivuxolimab. This TCR was recovered from an adult with an advanced solid tumor such as melanoma, head and neck, liver or kidney cancer. The chain links TRBV10-2 to TRBJ1-1; the D is unclear. The DNA of the CDR3 is TGCGCCAGCAGGACTTTCGGGGATGGGGACACTGAAGCTTTCTTT. Translating it yields CASRTFGDGDTEAFF.